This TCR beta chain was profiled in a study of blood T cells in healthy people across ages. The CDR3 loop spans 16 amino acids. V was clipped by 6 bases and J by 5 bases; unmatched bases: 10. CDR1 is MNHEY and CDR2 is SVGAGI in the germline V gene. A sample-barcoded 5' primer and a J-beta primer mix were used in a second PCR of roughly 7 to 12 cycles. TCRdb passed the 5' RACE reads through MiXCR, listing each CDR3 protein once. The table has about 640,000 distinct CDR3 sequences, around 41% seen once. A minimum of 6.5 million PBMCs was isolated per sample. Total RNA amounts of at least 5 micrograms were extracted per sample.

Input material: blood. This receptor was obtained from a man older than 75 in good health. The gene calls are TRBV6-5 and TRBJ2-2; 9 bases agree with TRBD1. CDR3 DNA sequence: TGTGCCAGCAGAAATACCGGGACAGGGAATACCGGGGAGCTGTTTTTT. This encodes CASRNTGTGNTGELFF.